The 32 T cell receptor beta chains listed next were all sequenced from one sample in a study of T cell changes during pregnancy in multiple sclerosis. Some clones are missing from TCRdb's copy, which holds only in-frame ones; the method was immunoSEQ multiplex PCR. The sample contains about 110,000 clones, around 92% of which appear only once. The input for sequencing was peripheral blood, taken after pregnancy. All receptors derive from a female donor with multiple sclerosis, enrolled in a pregnancy study.

The chain uses TRBV7-2 and TRBJ1-2; 7 nucleotides line up with TRBD1. Germline V gives CDR1 SGHTA, CDR2 FQGNSA. The junction had 4 bases not matched to a gene; V was cut back by 5 bases and J by 4 bases. The length of the CDR3 is 13 residues. The CDR3 here is CASSTGALYGYTF. Here the CDR3 DNA reads TGTGCCAGCAGCACAGGGGCCCTCTATGGCTACACCTTC.

The genes are TRBV7-3 and TRBJ1-1; 7 nucleotides agree with TRBD1. V lost 5 bases, J lost 7 bases, and 7 bases stayed unmatched. Germline V gene data show CDR1 as SGHTA and CDR2 as FQGTGA. The length of the CDR3 is 13 residues. The CDR3 bases are TGTGCCAGCAGCCCAGGGCGGACAGGTGAAGCTTTCTTT. It encodes CASSPGRTGEAFF.

This sequence joins TRBV5-1 and TRBJ2-3; TRBD2 is a possible D gene (6 bases). The CDR3 is 14 amino acids. Germline assignment: CDR1 SGHRS and CDR2 YFSETQ. V shed 6 bases and J shed 1 base, with 12 bases lying between them. The CDR3 DNA reads TGCGCCAGCAAGACTGGCGGGGGCACAGATACGCAGTATTTT. Its protein is CASKTGGGTDTQYF.

The rearrangement joins TRBV29-1 to TRBJ1-5, with unresolved D. The germline gives CDR1 SQVTM, CDR2 ANQGSEA. The ends were cut back, 5 bases at V and 3 bases at J, with 11 bases in the middle. The CDR3 extends over 13 amino acids. DNA for the CDR3: TGCAGCGTTCGTCGCGACACCAATCAGCCCCAGCATTTT. Its protein product is CSVRRDTNQPQHF.

The chain links TRBV4-2 to TRBJ1-4; 7 bases align to TRBD1. CDR1 and CDR2 (germline): LGHNA, YNFKEQ. Trimming took 1 base from V and 14 from J; bases not matched to a gene: 10. This CDR3 has 14 amino acids. CDR3 amino acids: CASSQVPTGTGLFF. The CDR3 nucleotides are TGTGCCAGCAGCCAAGTTCCGACAGGGACGGGCCTGTTTTTT.

The chain joins TRBV19 to TRBJ2-2; 8 bases map to TRBD1. This CDR3 has 15 amino acids. The V gene end was trimmed by 3 bases and the J gene end by 3 bases; junction bases not matched to a gene: 3. Germline values: CDR1 LNHDA, CDR2 SQIVND (reference sequence). The CDR3 region is CASSIQGAYTGELFF. The CDR3 DNA follows: TGTGCCAGTAGTATTCAGGGGGCCTACACCGGGGAGCTGTTTTTT.

The CDR3 DNA reads TGTGCCAGCTCACTAACCGGGGACTCAAACACTGAAGCTTTCTTT. Translation gives CASSLTGDSNTEAFF. This chain joins TRBV18 and TRBJ1-1; tentative D call: TRBD1 (5 bases). The CDR3 covers 15 residues. Looked up from germline, CDR1 is KGHSH and CDR2 is LQKENI. V lost 4 bases and J 2 bases, leaving 14 bases between the germline ends.

The chain combines TRBV19 with TRBJ1-2, with D perhaps TRBD1 (6 bases). The CDR3 is 13 residues long. Trimming removed 7 bases at V and 2 bases at J, with 11 bases between. CDR1 and CDR2 (germline): LNHDA, SQIVND (reference sequence). This CDR3 reads CASKDSFNYGYTF. In nucleotides, the CDR3 is TGTGCCAGTAAGGACAGTTTCAACTATGGCTACACCTTC. Combining the CDR3 with reference TRBV19 and TRBJ1-2 gives the whole variable domain DGGITQSPKYLFRKEGQNVTLSCEQNLNHDAMYWYRQDPGQGLRLIYYSQIVNDFQKGDIAEGYSVSREKKESFPLTVTSAQKNPTAFYLCASKDSFNYGYTFGSGTRLTVV.

Regarding this clone: Other DNA sequences from this sample encode an identical CDR3 as well. The chain uses TRBV15 and TRBJ2-3, with D possibly matching TRBD2 (6 bases). Germline assignment: CDR1 LNHNV and CDR2 YYDKDF (reference sequence). The CDR3 has 13 residues. Trimming pared 1 base from V and 6 bases from J, leaving 8 bases between. CDR3 in DNA: TGTGCCACCAGCAGAGTACGGGGGGATACGCAGTATTTT. This sequence encodes CATSRVRGDTQYF.

This clone appeared a few times. The rearrangement links TRBV2 to TRBJ1-2, with a possible D match to TRBD1 (5 bases). CDR3 size: 11 residues. Germline lookup yields CDR1 SNHLY and CDR2 FYNNEI. Trimming removed 10 bases at V and 8 bases at J, with 14 bases between. The CDR3 region is CATPGREGYTF. CDR3 nucleotides: TGTGCCACCCCCGGCAGGGAAGGCTACACCTTC. Full variable domain (missing parts from reference TRBV2 and TRBJ1-2): EPEVTQTPSHQVTQMGQEVILRCVPISNHLYFYWYRQILGQKVEFLVSFYNNEISEKSEIFDDQFSVERPDGSNFTLKIRSTKLEDSAMYFCATPGREGYTFGSGTRLTVV.

The J gene is TRBJ1-5, the V gene TRBV6-1; D perhaps matches TRBD1 (5 bases). The CDR3 consists of 15 residues. Germline values: CDR1 MNHNS, CDR2 SASEGT. Trimming left V 4 bases short and J 2 bases short, with 12 bases between. The CDR3 coding sequence is TGTGCCAGCAGTGTTGGCAGGGTCGGCAATCAGCCCCAGCATTTT. This gives the protein CASSVGRVGNQPQHF.

The chain combines TRBV7-9 with TRBJ2-5; the match to TRBD1 covers 7 bases. CDR3 length equals 14 residues. V lost 2 bases to trimming and J lost 3 bases; unmatched junction nucleotides: 3. Germline-derived CDR1 and CDR2 are SEHNR and FQNEAQ (reference sequence). CDR3 coding DNA: TGTGCCAGCAGCTTACAGACAGGGAAAGAGACCCAGTACTTC. It is translated as CASSLQTGKETQYF. Complete variable domain (other parts from reference TRBV7-9 and TRBJ2-5): DTGVSQNPRHKITKRGQNVTFRCDPISEHNRLYWYRQTLGQGPEFLTYFQNEAQLEKSRLLSDRFSAERPKGSFSTLEIQRTEQGDSAMYLCASSLQTGKETQYFGPGTRLLVL.

This sequence joins TRBV11-3 and TRBJ2-3; 8 nucleotides match TRBD1. V shed 3 bases and J 1 base; nucleotides not matched to a gene: 3. The CDR3 sequence is 15 residues long. Germline CDR1 and CDR2: SGHNT and YENEEA. The CDR3 sequence is CASSLGGQGTDTQYF. The CDR3 DNA sequence: TGTGCCAGCAGCTTGGGGGGACAGGGCACAGATACGCAGTATTTT.

The chain recombines TRBV7-3 with TRBJ1-2; no firm D call. CDR3 length: 13 amino acids. Germline CDR1 and CDR2: SGHTA and FQGTGA. V lost 3 bases, J lost 4 bases, and 9 bases lay in between. CDR3 sequence: CASSFQGGYGYTF. The CDR3 region has the DNA TGTGCCAGCAGCTTCCAAGGCGGCTATGGCTACACCTTC.

This rearrangement joins TRBV19 to TRBJ1-5; tentatively, D is TRBD1 (6 bases). V was cut by 1 base and J by 11 bases, with 21 bases left in between. The CDR3 length is 16 residues. Germline-derived CDR1 and CDR2 are LNHDA and SQIVND (reference sequence). The CDR3 DNA follows: TGTGCCAGTAGTATAGTAGGGGGACACGGCGGGGGGACCCAGCATTTT. This translates into CASSIVGGHGGGTQHF.

This clone has a single count. The chain uses TRBV18 and TRBJ1-2; no firm D call. Germline V gene sequence: CDR1 KGHSH, CDR2 LQKENI. Trimming took 2 bases from V and 3 from J, leaving 7 bases between them. This CDR3 region has 13 residues. The CDR3 nucleotides read TGTGCCAGCTCACCAGAGAGTGACTATGGCTACACCTTC. Its protein is CASSPESDYGYTF.

The V and J genes are TRBV6-5 and TRBJ1-4; possibly TRBD1 for D (5 bases). The CDR3 loop spans 16 amino acids. Germline V gene data show CDR1 as MNHEY and CDR2 as SVGAGI. The germline V and J ends were trimmed by 0 bases and 5 bases, with 13 bases remaining between them. The CDR3 region has the DNA TGTGCCAGCAGTTACTCGATGGGACTGTCAAATGAAAAACTGTTTTTT. Protein: CASSYSMGLSNEKLFF.

The CDR3 reads CASSLTGGLLNTEAFF. The CDR3 DNA sequence: TGTGCCAGCAGCCTAACGGGGGGACTCCTGAACACTGAAGCTTTCTTT. The chain combines TRBV7-2 with TRBJ1-1; tentative D call: TRBD1 (5 bases). The CDR3 is 16 amino acids. Trimming shortened V by 5 bases and J by 0 bases, and 16 bases separated the two germline ends. Germline lookup yields CDR1 SGHTA and CDR2 FQGNSA.

V gene TRBV18 combines with J gene TRBJ1-6, with D possibly TRBD1 on 6 matching bases. CDR1 and CDR2 from the germline V gene are KGHSH and LQKENI. This CDR3 is 15 amino acids long. V was shortened by 3 bases and J by 7 bases, with 13 bases between the two germline ends. In nucleotides, the CDR3 is TGTGCCAGCTCACCGCTACAGGGCCCCAATTCACCCCTCCACTTT. It yields the protein CASSPLQGPNSPLHF.

This clone was observed once. The chain is built from TRBV30 and TRBJ1-4; TRBD1 might be the D (5 bases). Trimming pared 4 bases from V and 0 bases from J, leaving 9 bases between. Germline assignment: CDR1 GTSNPN and CDR2 SVGIG (reference sequence). This CDR3 region has 14 residues. CDR3 region: CAWMGGATNEKLFF. The CDR3 nucleotides are TGTGCCTGGATGGGAGGGGCAACTAATGAAAAACTGTTTTTT. The full variable domain, in which reference TRBV30 and TRBJ1-4 provide the parts outside the CDR3, is SQTIHQWPATLVQPVGSPLSLECTVEGTSNPNLYWYRQAAGRGLQLLFYSVGIGQISSEVPQNLSASRPQDRQFILSSKKLLLSDSGFYLCAWMGGATNEKLFFGSGTQLSVL.

The genes are TRBV30 and TRBJ2-7; D perhaps matches TRBD1 (5 bases). The germline gives CDR1 GTSNPN, CDR2 SVGIG (reference sequence). V dropped 6 bases and J dropped 2 bases, with 11 bases sitting between them. This CDR3 has 12 amino acids. CDR3 sequence reads: CACLTETYEQYF. The CDR3 coding sequence is TGTGCCTGCTTGACAGAAACCTACGAGCAGTACTTC.

The chain carries TRBV18 and TRBJ1-5; a weak D match, TRBD1 (5 bases). This CDR3 contains 13 residues. Trimming shortened V by 2 bases and J by 5 bases, and 7 bases separated the two germline ends. Germline V gene sequence: CDR1 KGHSH, CDR2 LQKENI. The DNA for the CDR3 is TGTGCCAGCTCACCAGGGGCCCATCAGCCCCAGCATTTT. The encoded protein is CASSPGAHQPQHF.

This rearrangement joins TRBV10-3 to TRBJ1-5; D is unresolved. The CDR3 has 13 residues. V gave up 4 bases and J gave up 9 bases, with 13 bases separating them. The germline gives CDR1 ENHRY, CDR2 SYGVKD. The DNA for the CDR3 is TGTGCCATCAGTGGTCATGAGGGATTGCCCCAGCATTTT. This codes for CAISGHEGLPQHF.

The chain joins TRBV5-1 to TRBJ2-7; TRBD1 matches 8 bases. The J segment lost 0 bases and the V segment lost 1 base, leaving 3 bases of the junction unmatched. Germline V gives CDR1 SGHRS, CDR2 YFSETQ. This CDR3 contains 15 residues. The CDR3 spells CASSLRTGSSYEQYF. In DNA form, the CDR3 reads TGCGCCAGCAGCTTGAGGACAGGGAGCTCCTACGAGCAGTACTTC.

The J gene is TRBJ1-1, the V gene TRBV19, with D hard to call. The CDR3 length is 14 residues. V was shortened by 5 bases and J by 4 bases, with 14 bases between the two germline ends. Germline V gene lookup returns CDR1 LNHDA and CDR2 SQIVND (reference sequence). The CDR3 coding sequence is TGTGCCAGTAGTCTCTCTCGAGGTTCCACTGAAGCTTTCTTT. This codes for CASSLSRGSTEAFF.

Written as DNA, the CDR3 is TGCGCCAGCAGCTTGGTGGGGGCTTTGGGTGAAGCTTTCTTT. This translates into CASSLVGALGEAFF. The V gene is TRBV5-1, the J gene TRBJ1-1, with D maybe TRBD1 (6 bases). This CDR3 contains 14 residues. Germline assignment: CDR1 SGHRS and CDR2 YFSETQ. V lost 0 bases and J lost 7, with 13 bases in between. The entire variable domain, with the rest obtained from reference TRBV5-1 and TRBJ1-1, is as follows: KAGVTQTPRYLIKTRGQQVTLSCSPISGHRSVSWYQQTPGQGLQFLFEYFSETQRNKGNFPGRFSGRQFSNSRSEMNVSTLELGDSALYLCASSLVGALGEAFFGQGTRLTVV.

The rearrangement uses TRBV6-5 and TRBJ1-1; no clear D. Trimming took 4 bases from V and 0 from J, leaving 9 bases between them. Germline loops: CDR1 MNHEY, CDR2 SVGAGI. This CDR3 spans 14 amino acids. This CDR3 is CASSSGFMNTEAFF. In DNA, the CDR3 is TGTGCCAGCAGTTCCGGGTTTATGAACACTGAAGCTTTCTTT.

V usage is TRBV20-1 and J usage is TRBJ1-3, with D perhaps matching TRBD1 (5 bases). Germline V gives CDR1 DFQATT, CDR2 SNEGSKA (reference sequence). V lost 2 bases, J lost 11 bases, and 10 bases lay in between. The CDR3 is made up of 11 amino acids. The CDR3, as DNA: TGCAGTGCTAGATCGGGGGGTTCCATATATTTT. Its translation is CSARSGGSIYF.

J is TRBJ2-7 and V is TRBV5-1; TRBD1 matches 7 bases. CDR3 length equals 13 residues. V lost 7 bases to trimming and J lost 3 bases; unmatched junction nucleotides: 7. CDR1 and CDR2 from the germline V gene are SGHRS and YFSETQ. CDR3 sequence: CASGRTGGYEQYF. For the CDR3, the DNA is TGCGCCAGCGGTCGGACAGGAGGCTACGAGCAGTACTTC.

This clone occurred a few times. The chain carries TRBV7-3 and TRBJ1-1, with D uncertain. V was shortened by 2 bases and J by 7 bases, with 11 bases between the two germline ends. The V gene's germline CDR1 is SGHTA and CDR2 FQGTGA. This CDR3 contains 13 residues. The DNA of the CDR3 is TGTGCCAGCAGCTTACGTAGTTCGAGTGAAGCTTTCTTT. It translates to CASSLRSSSEAFF.

The chain couples TRBV28 to TRBJ2-7; D call uncertain. The CDR3 is 13 amino acids. CDR1 and CDR2 from the germline V gene are MDHEN and SYDVKM. Between the trimmed V and J ends, which lost 5 bases and 8 bases, there was a span of 16 bases. CDR3 in DNA: TGTGCCAGCAGTCTACGACACCCCCCTCAGCAGTACTTC. Protein product: CASSLRHPPQQYF.

A single count supports this clone. The rearrangement uses TRBV9 and TRBJ2-5; D is possibly TRBD2 (6 bases). CDR3 length: 14 amino acids. The V end was cut by 1 base, the J end by 2 bases, with 9 bases between. Per the germline V gene, CDR1 is SGDLS and CDR2 is YYNGEE. CDR3 in DNA: TGTGCCAGCAGCGTACTAGCGTCTCAAGAGACCCAGTACTTC. It specifies CASSVLASQETQYF.